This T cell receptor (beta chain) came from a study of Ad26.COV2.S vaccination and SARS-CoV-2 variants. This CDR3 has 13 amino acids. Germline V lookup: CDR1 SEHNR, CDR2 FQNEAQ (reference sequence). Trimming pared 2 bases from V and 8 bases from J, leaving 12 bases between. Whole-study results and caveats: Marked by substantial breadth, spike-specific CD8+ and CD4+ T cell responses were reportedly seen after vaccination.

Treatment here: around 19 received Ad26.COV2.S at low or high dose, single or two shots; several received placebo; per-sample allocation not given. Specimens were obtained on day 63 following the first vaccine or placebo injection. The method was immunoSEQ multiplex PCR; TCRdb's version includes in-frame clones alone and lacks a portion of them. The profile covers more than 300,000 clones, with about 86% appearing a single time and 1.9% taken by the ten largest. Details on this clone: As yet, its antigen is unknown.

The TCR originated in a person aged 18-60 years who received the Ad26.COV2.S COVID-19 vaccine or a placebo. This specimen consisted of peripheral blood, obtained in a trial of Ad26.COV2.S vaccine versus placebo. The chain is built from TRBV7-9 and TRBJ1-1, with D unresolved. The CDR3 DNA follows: TGTGCCAGCAGCTTACTGAGGGCCGGGGAAGCTTTCTTT. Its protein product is CASSLLRAGEAFF.